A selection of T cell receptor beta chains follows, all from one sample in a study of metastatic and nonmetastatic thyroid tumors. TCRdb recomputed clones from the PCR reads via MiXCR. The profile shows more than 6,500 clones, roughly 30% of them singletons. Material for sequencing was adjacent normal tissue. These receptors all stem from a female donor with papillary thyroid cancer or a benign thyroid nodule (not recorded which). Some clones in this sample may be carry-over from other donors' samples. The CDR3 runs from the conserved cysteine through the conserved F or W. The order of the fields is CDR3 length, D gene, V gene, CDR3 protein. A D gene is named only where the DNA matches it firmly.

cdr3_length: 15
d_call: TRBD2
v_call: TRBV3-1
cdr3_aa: CASSQWTSGSYEQYF

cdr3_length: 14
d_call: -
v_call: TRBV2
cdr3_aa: CASRVEQVSHEKYF

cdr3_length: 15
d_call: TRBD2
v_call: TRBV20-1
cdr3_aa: CSARGVNGRAYEQYF

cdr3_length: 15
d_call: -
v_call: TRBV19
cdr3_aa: CASRGPQGGSTEAFF

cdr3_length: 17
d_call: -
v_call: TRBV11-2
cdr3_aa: CASGPDRFSLKNSPLHF

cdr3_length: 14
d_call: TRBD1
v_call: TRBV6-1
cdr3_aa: CASTTGDNTGELFF

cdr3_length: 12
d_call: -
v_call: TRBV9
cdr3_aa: CASTSTYSGYTF

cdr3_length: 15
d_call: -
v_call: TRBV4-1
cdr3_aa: CASSQDRRNSYEQYF

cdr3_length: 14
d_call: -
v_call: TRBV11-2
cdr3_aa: CASSLKGVSEEQYF

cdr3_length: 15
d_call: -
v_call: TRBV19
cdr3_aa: CATGEGSNYNSPLHF

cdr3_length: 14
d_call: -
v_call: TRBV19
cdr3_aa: CASSISREAGELFF